Listed below are T cell receptor beta chains from one sample, sequenced in a study of CD8 T cells in ankylosing spondylitis. MiXCR was run by TCRdb on the 5' RACE reads, yielding one entry per CDR3 protein. The table lists roughly 68,000 distinct CDR3 sequences, under 7.5% of them singletons, with approximately 5% in the top ten. Sequenced input: synovial fluid, either unsorted or a sorted T cell fraction (not recorded which). The receptors were sampled from a male donor with ankylosing spondylitis. CDR3s include the opening cysteine and the closing phenylalanine or tryptophan. Each record gives: clone size, V gene, D gene, J gene, CDR3 DNA, CDR3 protein. The D gene is left open where the match is weak. Clone size appears in some rows only: once, few, many, or a class for an expanded clone.

>many|TRBV11-2|TRBD1|TRBJ2-7
TGTGCCAGCAGCTTGACCCGGGACAGGGGGCTTTACGAGCAGTACTTC
CASSLTRDRGLYEQYF
>many|TRBV3-1|TRBD2|TRBJ2-1
TGTGCCAGCAGCCAGGTCCTGCTAGCGGGAGGGGGAAGTGAGCAGTTCTTC
CASSQVLLAGGGSEQFF
>few|TRBV10-3|.|TRBJ1-5
TGTGCCATCAGGGGTGTTAGCAATCAGCCCCAGCATTTT
CAIRGVSNQPQHF
>many|TRBV25-1|.|TRBJ2-3
TGTGCCAGCAGCCTACAGGGTCGGGATACGCAGTATTTT
CASSLQGRDTQYF
>many|TRBV6-1|.|TRBJ2-7
TGTGCCAGCAGTGAAGAGAAGGGAGCGTTTTATCCCTACGAGCAGTACTTC
CASSEEKGAFYPYEQYF
>.|TRBV2|.|TRBJ1-2
TGTGCCAGCAGCCCCGACAGAAACTATGGCTACACCTTC
CASSPDRNYGYTF
>few|TRBV19|.|TRBJ1-6
TGTGCCAGTAGTAACAGGAATAATTCACCCCTCCACTTT
CASSNRNNSPLHF
>many|TRBV5-1|.|TRBJ2-7
TGCGCCAGCAGCTTCGGGCAGGTTGGTGGTTACGAGCAGTACTTC
CASSFGQVGGYEQYF
>few|TRBV20-1|TRBD2|TRBJ2-1
TGCAGTGCTAGAGCTCCTAGCGGCTCGTCAGGTGAGCAGTTCTTC
CSARAPSGSSGEQFF
>many|TRBV2|.|TRBJ2-1
TGTGCCAGCAATCGGGTCGGAGCCGCCTACAATGAGCAGTTCTTC
CASNRVGAAYNEQFF
>many|TRBV4-1|TRBD2|TRBJ2-1
TGCGCCAGCAGCCGTCTTCTGGCGGGAGGGCCCTATGAGCAGTTCTTC
CASSRLLAGGPYEQFF
>.|TRBV18|.|TRBJ2-7
TGTGCCAGCTCACCTGATTCCGAGCAGTACTTC
CASSPDSEQYF
>many|TRBV10-3|TRBD1|TRBJ1-1
TGTGCCATCAGTAAAGGGGGCGGCACTGAAGCTTTCTTT
CAISKGGGTEAFF